The clone carrying this T cell receptor beta chain was observed at least ten times. Trimming stripped 5 bases from V and 1 base from J, with 33 bases between. Germline V gene sequence: CDR1 SGHRS, CDR2 YFSETQ. The CDR3 spans 21 residues. This record comes from a study of regulatory T cells in long-lasting Graves disease. Study-wide context: Graves' cases, newly diagnosed, had used antithyroid drugs under 3 months.

Building the TCR beta libraries relied on iRepertoire HTBI primers, and CDR3 regions underwent Arm-PCR. TCRdb called the multiplex PCR reads again in MiXCR, with one record for every CDR3 protein. The profile shows 360,000 or so distinct CDR3 sequences, 15% to 20% of them singletons. The time point denotes: newly diagnosed GD, antithyroid drugs for less than 3 months. Preparation of the TCR library used RNA extracted from PBMCs. This sample was shared with a second study, whose subject was T cells in Graves' hyperthyroidism and ophthalmopathy.

The rearrangement links TRBV5-1 to TRBJ1-1, with TRBD1 as a possible D gene (6 bases). This specimen was peripheral blood mononuclear cells (PBMCs), taken at new diagnosis, from a patient treated with antithyroid drugs. The origin of this receptor is a woman between 18 and 29 years old with Graves disease. CDR3 coding DNA: TGCGCCAGCAGGAGACTAATGGTACAGGGTGGTGGTCCTCGAAAGAACACTGAAGCTTTCTTT. Its protein product is CASRRLMVQGGGPRKNTEAFF.